The rows below give T cell receptor beta chains drawn from one sample of a study of T cell changes during pregnancy in multiple sclerosis. Produced via immunoSEQ multiplex PCR; TCRdb's table is partial and in-frame only. This table has roughly 45,000 clones, 75% to 95% appearing once. This specimen consisted of CD8+ T cells from peripheral blood mononuclear cells, obtained after pregnancy. The receptors were gathered from a female donor with multiple sclerosis, enrolled in a pregnancy study. Both conserved end residues are part of each CDR3. The D gene is left open where the match is weak. Clone size is not always given. Where it is, it says once, few, many or a class for expanded clones.

J gene: TRBJ2-2
clone size: -
D gene: TRBD2
V gene: TRBV4-3
CDR3 DNA: TGCGCCAGCAGCCAAGTAGGAGAGCGGGGGGACACCGGGGAGCTGTTTTTT
CDR3 protein: CASSQVGERGDTGELFF

J gene: TRBJ2-1
clone size: -
D gene: -
V gene: TRBV10-3
CDR3 DNA: TGTGCCATCAGTGGGCCCCCCCTCCAGGGGAGGGACAACAATGAGCAGTTCTTC
CDR3 protein: CAISGPPLQGRDNNEQFF

J gene: TRBJ2-7
clone size: -
D gene: -
V gene: TRBV12-5
CDR3 DNA: TGTGCTAGTGGTTTGACCAGTACGGAGTATAGCTCCTACGAGCAGTACTTC
CDR3 protein: CASGLTSTEYSSYEQYF

J gene: TRBJ2-1
clone size: -
D gene: -
V gene: TRBV27
CDR3 DNA: TGTGCCAGCAGTTTAACCGGACTCTACAATGAGCAGTTCTTC
CDR3 protein: CASSLTGLYNEQFF

J gene: TRBJ1-2
clone size: -
D gene: -
V gene: TRBV30
CDR3 DNA: TGTGCCTGGAGCGAGGGGGTCACTAACTATGGCTACACCTTC
CDR3 protein: CAWSEGVTNYGYTF

J gene: TRBJ2-1
clone size: -
D gene: TRBD2
V gene: TRBV7-6
CDR3 DNA: TGTGCCAGCAGCTTAGCCCTCCGAAGCGGGGATGAGCAGTTCTTC
CDR3 protein: CASSLALRSGDEQFF

J gene: TRBJ2-7
clone size: once
D gene: -
V gene: TRBV15
CDR3 DNA: TGTGCCACCAGCAGGGGGAGAACGGAGACCTACGAGCAGTACTTC
CDR3 protein: CATSRGRTETYEQYF

J gene: TRBJ1-3
clone size: once
D gene: TRBD1
V gene: TRBV7-9
CDR3 DNA: TGTGCCAGCAGCTTAAGGCCGGGACAGGGGCACGGCACCATATATTTT
CDR3 protein: CASSLRPGQGHGTIYF

J gene: TRBJ2-5
clone size: -
D gene: -
V gene: TRBV18
CDR3 DNA: TGTGCCAGCTCACCAACCGGGACATGGAACCAAGAGACCCAGTACTTC
CDR3 protein: CASSPTGTWNQETQYF

J gene: TRBJ2-3
clone size: once
D gene: TRBD1
V gene: TRBV15
CDR3 DNA: TGTGCCACCAGCAGAGCCACCCCGGGACAGGGCACAGATACGCAGTATTTT
CDR3 protein: CATSRATPGQGTDTQYF

J gene: TRBJ2-7
clone size: -
D gene: -
V gene: TRBV27
CDR3 DNA: TGTGCCAGCAGCCGGAGTTTGCACGAGCAGTACTTC
CDR3 protein: CASSRSLHEQYF

J gene: TRBJ2-3
clone size: -
D gene: -
V gene: TRBV7-2
CDR3 DNA: TGTGCCAGCAGCTTAGTTCACAGGCCCACAGATACGCAGTATTTT
CDR3 protein: CASSLVHRPTDTQYF